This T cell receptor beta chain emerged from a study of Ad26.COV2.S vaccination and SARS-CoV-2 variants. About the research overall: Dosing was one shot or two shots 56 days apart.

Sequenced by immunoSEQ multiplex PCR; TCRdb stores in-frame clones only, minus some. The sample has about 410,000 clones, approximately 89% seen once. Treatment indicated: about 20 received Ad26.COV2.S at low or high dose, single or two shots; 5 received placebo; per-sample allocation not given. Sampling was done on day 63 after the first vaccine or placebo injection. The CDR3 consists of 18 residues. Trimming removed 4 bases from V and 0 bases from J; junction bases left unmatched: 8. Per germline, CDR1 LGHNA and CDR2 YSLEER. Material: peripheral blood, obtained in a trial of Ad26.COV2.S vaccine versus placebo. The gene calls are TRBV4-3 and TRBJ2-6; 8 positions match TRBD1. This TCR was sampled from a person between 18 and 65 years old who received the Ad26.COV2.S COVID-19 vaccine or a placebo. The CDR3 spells CASSPRRDRYSGANVLTF. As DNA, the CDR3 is TGCGCCAGCAGCCCAAGACGGGACAGGTACTCTGGGGCCAACGTCCTGACTTTC.